This T cell receptor beta chain was identified during a study of blood T cell repertoires in COVID-19. Background on the study: T cells, B-cell-depleted T cells, or PBMCs supplied cDNA or gDNA.

This CDR3 comprises 12 residues. With 5 bases removed from V and 5 bases from J, the gap between germline ends came to 8 bases. CDR1 LNHDA and CDR2 SQIVND come from the germline V gene (reference sequence). Original data processing: Counts of nucleated cells, estimated from reference gene primer amplification, were obtained. Measured with immunoSEQ multiplex PCR; TCRdb has only the in-frame clones, and not every one. That table furnishes V, J and clone size, whereas the DNA furnished D and trimming. The sample includes over 150,000 clones, roughly 87% of them seen just once. The TCR sequence derives from a woman in her sixties who had recovered from COVID-19. The sequenced sample was peripheral blood. The chain carries TRBV19 and TRBJ2-3; D not certain. The CDR3 protein is CASSLSRDTQYF. In DNA, the CDR3 is TGTGCCAGTAGTTTGTCGAGAGATACGCAGTATTTT.